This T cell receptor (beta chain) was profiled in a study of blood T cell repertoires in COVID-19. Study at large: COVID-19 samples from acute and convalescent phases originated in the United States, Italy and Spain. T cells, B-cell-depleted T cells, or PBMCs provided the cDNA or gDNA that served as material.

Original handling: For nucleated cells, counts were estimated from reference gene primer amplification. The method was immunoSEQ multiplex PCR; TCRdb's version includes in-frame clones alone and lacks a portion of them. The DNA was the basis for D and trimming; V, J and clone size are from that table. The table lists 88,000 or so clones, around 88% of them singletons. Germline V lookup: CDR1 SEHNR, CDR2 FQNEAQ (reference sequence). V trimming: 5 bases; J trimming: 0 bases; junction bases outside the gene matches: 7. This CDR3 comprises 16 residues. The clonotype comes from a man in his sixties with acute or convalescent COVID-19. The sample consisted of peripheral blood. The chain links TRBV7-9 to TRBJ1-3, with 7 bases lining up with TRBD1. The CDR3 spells CASSRQGAGSGNTIYF. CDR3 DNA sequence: TGTGCCAGCAGCCGACAGGGTGCGGGCTCTGGAAACACCATATATTTT. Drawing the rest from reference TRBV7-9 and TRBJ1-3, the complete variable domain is DTGVSQNPRHKITKRGQNVTFRCDPISEHNRLYWYRQTLGQGPEFLTYFQNEAQLEKSRLLSDRFSAERPKGSFSTLEIQRTEQGDSAMYLCASSRQGAGSGNTIYFGEGSWLTVV.